One and the same sample provided the 16 T cell receptor beta chains below, sequenced in a study of blood T cells in healthy people across ages (dated by TCRdb to the mid-2010s). The library was built by means of 5' RACE. Data came from an Illumina HiSeq 2500. The second PCR ran for roughly 7 to 11 cycles and used a J-beta primer mix along with a sample-barcoded 5' primer. TCRdb handled the public reads itself, with Q25 trimming in fastp and clone calling in MiXCR, and kept productive beta chains. Records with the same CDR3 protein are collapsed into one entry carrying the most frequent genes and DNA. Here the sample has some 1,500,000 distinct CDR3 sequences; approximately 43% occur a single time. The biggest ten clones account for less than 5% of the sample. The sample comprised blood. Receptors originate from a woman in her late teens or twenties in good health.

The chain links TRBV5-1 to TRBJ2-1; D is possibly TRBD1 (6 bases). The end of the DNA is better explained by TRBJ2-7, so the J call may be wrong. This CDR3 region has 14 residues. The germline V gene encodes CDR1 SGHRS and CDR2 YFSETQ. Here the CDR3 reads CASSLWTDYNEQYF. Written as DNA, the CDR3 is TGCGCCAGCAGCTTGTGGACAGATTACAATGAGCAGTACTTC.

This chain links TRBV20-1 with TRBJ2-1; tentative D call: TRBD1 (6 bases). The CDR3 contains 14 residues. In germline, CDR1 is DFQATT, CDR2 SNEGSKA (reference sequence). Trimming pared 0 bases from V and 10 bases from J, leaving 16 bases between. CDR3 DNA: TGCAGTGCTAGAGACGGGACACGTGGGTACGAGCAGTTCTTC. It is translated as CSARDGTRGYEQFF.

V gene TRBV5-6 combines with J gene TRBJ1-2; D might be TRBD1 (5 bases). The germline CDR1 and CDR2 sequences are SGHDT and YYEEEE. The CDR3 is 13 residues long. Trimming removed 3 bases at V and 4 bases at J, with 10 bases between. Written as DNA, the CDR3 is TGTGCCAGCAGCTCCAGGGTCCTCTATGGCTACACCTTC. Protein: CASSSRVLYGYTF. Based on the CDR3 plus reference TRBV5-6 and TRBJ1-2, the full variable domain is DAGVTQSPTHLIKTRGQQVTLRCSPKSGHDTVSWYQQALGQGPQFIFQYYEEEERQRGNFPDRFSGHQFPNYSSELNVNALLLGDSALYLCASSSRVLYGYTFGSGTRLTVV.

This sequence joins TRBV20-1 and TRBJ2-3; D remains ambiguous. The CDR3 is 12 amino acids. Germline CDR1 reads DFQATT; CDR2 reads SNEGSKA (reference sequence). V lost 5 bases and J 2 bases, leaving 8 bases between the germline ends. CDR3 coding DNA: TGCAGTGCTCCTCTCCCCACAGATACGCAGTATTTT. Encoded protein: CSAPLPTDTQYF.

J is TRBJ1-2 and V is TRBV5-1; no reliable D call. V was clipped by 5 bases and J by 3 bases, with 14 bases between them. The CDR3 is made up of 14 amino acids. In germline, CDR1 is SGHRS, CDR2 YFSETQ. CDR3 loop: CASRDWGEDYGYTF. CDR3 nucleotides: TGCGCCAGCAGAGACTGGGGAGAAGACTATGGCTACACCTTC.

The sample holds many counts of this clonotype. The chain's CDR3 is CASSEQHRLETQYF. DNA of the CDR3: TGTGCCAGCAGCGAACAACATCGGTTAGAGACCCAGTACTTC. The chain carries TRBV28 and TRBJ2-5, with D unresolved. Deletions cut 6 bases from V and 4 bases from J, with 15 bases between. Germline values: CDR1 MDHEN, CDR2 SYDVKM. CDR3 length: 14 residues.

The CDR3 nucleotides read TGTGCCAGCAGTATAAGACAGGACACCGGGGAGCTGTTTTTT. This codes for CASSIRQDTGELFF. The V and J genes are TRBV27 and TRBJ2-2, with TRBD1 as a possible D gene (6 bases). The V gene lost 5 bases and the J gene lost 3 bases, with 10 bases spanning the gap. The CDR3 consists of 14 residues. Germline V CDR1 and CDR2: MNHEY, SMNVEV (reference sequence).

J is TRBJ2-5 and V is TRBV6-2 or TRBV6-3; no reliable D call. Near its end, the DNA agrees better with TRBJ2-7, so the J call may be wrong. The CDR3 spans 14 residues. CDR1 MNHEY and CDR2 SVGEGT come from the germline V gene. CDR3 amino acids: CASSYSAPTDEQYF. CDR3 nucleotides: TGTGCCAGCAGTTACTCAGCACCAACGGACGAGCAGTACTTC.

This clonotype came up a few times. CDR3 sequence reads: CASSLTAGQGTHEQYF. The DNA of the CDR3 is TGCGCCAGCAGCTTGACGGCGGGACAGGGTACGCACGAGCAGTACTTC. V usage is TRBV5-1 and J usage is TRBJ2-7, with 9 bases lining up with TRBD1. Germline-derived CDR1 and CDR2 are SGHRS and YFSETQ. J was trimmed by 5 bases and V by 1 base; bases with no gene match: 10. CDR3 length: 16 amino acids.

This clonotype occurred a few times. The chain links TRBV6-1 to TRBJ2-7, with D possibly matching TRBD1 (6 bases). The CDR3 has 16 residues. CDR1 and CDR2 (germline): MNHNS, SASEGT. V shed 7 bases and J shed 0 bases, with 19 bases lying between them. CDR3 region: CASIERTGTSSYEQYF. In DNA, the CDR3 is TGTGCCAGCATAGAACGTACAGGGACGAGCTCCTACGAGCAGTACTTC.

This clonotype has just a few counts. The chain is built from TRBV4-1 and TRBJ1-5; maybe TRBD1 (5 bases). The germline V and J ends were trimmed by 0 bases and 7 bases, with 16 bases remaining between them. The CDR3 is 16 amino acids. Germline V gene lookup returns CDR1 MGHRA and CDR2 YSYEKL. Written as DNA, the CDR3 is TGCGCCAGCAGCCAAGATCGGATCGCGAGGGGCCAGCCCCAGCATTTT. Protein product: CASSQDRIARGQPQHF.

The chain recombines TRBV6-5 with TRBJ2-1; 9 bases fit TRBD1. CDR3 size: 15 residues. Germline values: CDR1 MNHEY, CDR2 SVGAGI. With V trimmed by 6 bases and J by 7 bases, 10 bases remained unmatched. CDR3: CASRSNRDRANEQFF. Here the CDR3 DNA reads TGTGCCAGCAGGTCAAACCGGGACAGGGCAAATGAGCAGTTCTTC.

The V and J genes are TRBV28 and TRBJ1-2; D possibly corresponds to TRBD1 (5 bases). The CDR3 contains 14 residues. The V end was cut by 5 bases, the J end by 8 bases, with 18 bases between. Germline values: CDR1 MDHEN, CDR2 SYDVKM. CDR3 protein: CASSPPISGWGYTF. The CDR3 nucleotides read TGTGCCAGCAGTCCCCCAATCTCAGGGTGGGGCTACACCTTC.

CDR3 in amino acids: CASSDDTTYGYTF. CDR3 DNA sequence: TGTGCCAGCAGTGACGACACCACGTATGGCTACACCTTC. V usage is TRBV6-2 or TRBV6-3 and J usage is TRBJ1-2; D ambiguous. The germline V and J ends were trimmed by 5 bases and 5 bases, with 12 bases remaining between them. The germline CDR1 and CDR2 sequences are MNHEY and SVGEGT. This CDR3 spans 13 amino acids.

This rearrangement joins TRBV7-9 to TRBJ1-2, with unresolved D. This CDR3 has 15 residues. In germline, CDR1 is SEHNR, CDR2 FQNEAQ (reference sequence). V lost 0 bases, J lost 6 bases, and 14 bases lay in between. Here the CDR3 DNA reads TGTGCCAGCAGCTTAGCCCGCGTATCGGAGAATGGCTACACCTTC. Translation: CASSLARVSENGYTF.

This sequence joins TRBV7-2 and TRBJ2-5, with 8 bases lining up with TRBD2. This CDR3 spans 18 amino acids. V lost 1 base, J lost 11 bases, and 21 bases stayed unmatched. The germline V gene encodes CDR1 SGHTA and CDR2 FQGNSA. CDR3 in amino acids: CASSLVRQRELGYNEQYF. The DNA for the CDR3 is TGTGCCAGCAGCTTAGTAAGACAGCGGGAGCTGGGTTACAATGAGCAGTACTTC.